One and the same sample provided the 25 T cell receptor beta chains below, sequenced in a study of PD-L1 blockade in urothelial cancer. Method: immunoSEQ multiplex PCR; TCRdb's copy keeps in-frame clones and lacks some. Of just over 50,000 clones listed, around 75% are singletons. Time point reported: pretreatment peripheral blood. This material consisted of PBMCs, taken around atezolizumab (anti-PD-L1) treatment. The receptors shown here come from a man aged 65-85 years with urothelial cancer.

J is TRBJ2-1 and V is TRBV7-8; D perhaps matches TRBD1 (5 bases). The CDR3 totals 16 residues. V dropped 5 bases and J dropped 0 bases, with 14 bases sitting between them. The germline V gene has CDR1 SGHVS and CDR2 FQNEAQ. The CDR3: CASSLYRLSSYNEQFF. Written as DNA, the CDR3 is TGTGCCAGCAGCCTTTACAGGCTGAGCTCCTACAATGAGCAGTTCTTC.

The chain combines TRBV4-1 with TRBJ1-3; 7 nucleotides match TRBD1. The CDR3 is 18 amino acids. The ends lost 0 bases at V and 3 bases at J; junction bases unmatched: 11. Looked up from germline, CDR1 is MGHRA and CDR2 is YSYEKL. CDR3 bases: TGCGCCAGCAGCCAAGAAGCCCCCCCGGCAGGGGGTGGAAACACCATATATTTT. Its translation: CASSQEAPPAGGGNTIYF.

The chain links TRBV6-1 to TRBJ1-5; TRBD1 is a possible D gene (5 bases). The CDR3 consists of 15 residues. The V and J ends lost 1 base and 0 bases respectively, with 7 bases between them. The germline CDR1 and CDR2 sequences are MNHNS and SASEGT. CDR3 loop: CASSEDRYSNQPQHF. In nucleotides, the CDR3 is TGTGCCAGCAGTGAAGACAGGTATAGCAATCAGCCCCAGCATTTT.

The chain has TRBV19 and TRBJ2-1; D gene unclear. Per the germline V gene, CDR1 is LNHDA and CDR2 is SQIVND (reference sequence). The CDR3 loop spans 15 amino acids. V was shortened by 6 bases and J by 0 bases, with 12 bases between the two germline ends. Here the CDR3 reads CASRSPRDSYNEQFF. The CDR3 nucleotides read TGTGCCAGTAGATCCCCTCGAGACTCCTACAATGAGCAGTTCTTC. Full variable domain (missing parts from reference TRBV19 and TRBJ2-1): DGGITQSPKYLFRKEGQNVTLSCEQNLNHDAMYWYRQDPGQGLRLIYYSQIVNDFQKGDIAEGYSVSREKKESFPLTVTSAQKNPTAFYLCASRSPRDSYNEQFFGPGTRLTVL.

The rearrangement uses TRBV2 and TRBJ1-3; D remains ambiguous. The CDR3 is 14 residues long. V was cut by 2 bases and J by 4 bases, with 9 bases left in between. Germline lookup yields CDR1 SNHLY and CDR2 FYNNEI. The CDR3 spells CASSERVAGNTIYF. CDR3 nucleotides: TGTGCCAGCAGTGAACGGGTCGCGGGAAACACCATATATTTT.

This chain joins TRBV19 and TRBJ1-2; 8 bases match TRBD1. Germline V CDR1 and CDR2: LNHDA, SQIVND (reference sequence). This CDR3 region has 17 residues. V was pared by 5 bases and J by 2 bases, with 13 bases of the junction left unmatched. This CDR3 reads CASSVSRGRGANYGYTF. The CDR3 DNA reads as TGTGCCAGTAGTGTGTCCAGGGGGCGCGGCGCCAACTATGGCTACACCTTC. The full variable domain, completed using reference TRBV19 and TRBJ1-2, is DGGITQSPKYLFRKEGQNVTLSCEQNLNHDAMYWYRQDPGQGLRLIYYSQIVNDFQKGDIAEGYSVSREKKESFPLTVTSAQKNPTAFYLCASSVSRGRGANYGYTFGSGTRLTVV.

The rearrangement joins TRBV29-1 to TRBJ1-1, with 7 positions matching TRBD1. The CDR3 length is 12 residues. Germline values: CDR1 SQVTM, CDR2 ANQGSEA. J gave up 4 bases and V 7 bases, and 6 bases lay outside the gene matches. In nucleotides, the CDR3 is TGCAGCGCCGGACAGGATATCACTGAAGCTTTCTTT. Translated, it gives CSAGQDITEAFF.

V gene TRBV6-1 combines with J gene TRBJ2-3; 10 bases are a match to TRBD2. This CDR3 region has 14 residues. Germline CDR1 is MNHNS and CDR2 is SASEGT. With V trimmed by 10 bases and J by 4 bases, 8 bases remained unmatched. CDR3 in DNA: TGTGCCACTGAAGCGGGGGGGCGCGCAGATACGCAGTATTTT. This translates into CATEAGGRADTQYF.

This clone was detected a few times. The chain uses TRBV18 and TRBJ1-3; D gene ambiguous. The CDR3 spans 15 residues. In germline, CDR1 is KGHSH, CDR2 LQKENI. Trimming stripped 1 base from V and 0 bases from J, with 7 bases between. CDR3 amino acids: CASSPRADSGNTIYF. The CDR3 DNA is TGTGCCAGCTCACCACGGGCAGACTCTGGAAACACCATATATTTT.

The rearrangement uses TRBV25-1 and TRBJ1-5; TRBD1 is a possible D gene (6 bases). Deletions cut 5 bases from V and 0 bases from J, with 8 bases between. The CDR3 sequence is 14 residues long. Germline CDR1 is MGHDK and CDR2 is SYGVNS. This chain's CDR3 is CASSRDNSNQPQHF. DNA for the CDR3: TGTGCCAGCAGTCGGGACAATAGCAATCAGCCCCAGCATTTT.

The chain carries TRBV7-6 and TRBJ2-2; 12 nucleotides line up with TRBD1. Looked up from germline, CDR1 is SGHVS and CDR2 is FNYEAQ. V lost 4 bases and J lost 2; bases outside the gene matches: 5. The CDR3 consists of 17 residues. The CDR3 nucleotides are TGTGCCAGCAGCTCCGGGACAGGGGGCGTTAACACCGGGGAGCTGTTTTTT. Translating gives CASSSGTGGVNTGELFF.

CDR3 DNA: TGTGCCAGTAGTGGGGGACAGTTGTCCTACGAGCAGTACTTC. Encoded protein: CASSGGQLSYEQYF. This chain connects TRBV19 to TRBJ2-7; 7 nucleotides agree with TRBD1. Germline lookup yields CDR1 LNHDA and CDR2 SQIVND (reference sequence). V lost 5 bases, J lost 1 base, and 5 bases stayed unmatched. The CDR3 consists of 14 residues. Full variable domain (outside the CDR3, taken from reference TRBV19 and TRBJ2-7): DGGITQSPKYLFRKEGQNVTLSCEQNLNHDAMYWYRQDPGQGLRLIYYSQIVNDFQKGDIAEGYSVSREKKESFPLTVTSAQKNPTAFYLCASSGGQLSYEQYFGPGTRLTVT.

The chain couples TRBV28 to TRBJ1-1; 12 nucleotides line up with TRBD1. The CDR3 sequence is 15 residues long. Germline-derived CDR1 and CDR2 are MDHEN and SYDVKM. Trimming at V came to 4 bases and at J to 5 bases, leaving 5 bases not matched to a gene. The CDR3 region has the DNA TGTGCCAGCAGTTCTGGGACAGGGGGCAAAACTGAAGCTTTCTTT. Translating gives CASSSGTGGKTEAFF. The whole variable domain, remainder taken from reference TRBV28 and TRBJ1-1, is DVKVTQSSRYLVKRTGEKVFLECVQDMDHENMFWYRQDPGLGLRLIYFSYDVKMKEKGDIPEGYSVSREKKERFSLILESASTNQTSMYLCASSSGTGGKTEAFFGQGTRLTVV.

The chain recombines TRBV5-4 with TRBJ2-1, with TRBD1 as a possible D gene (5 bases). V was cut by 0 bases and J by 4 bases, with 11 bases left in between. CDR1 is SGHNT, CDR2 YYREEE, per germline (reference sequence). The CDR3 has 15 residues. This CDR3 reads CASSLETEIYNEQFF. The CDR3 DNA reads TGTGCCAGCAGCTTGGAGACAGAAATTTACAATGAGCAGTTCTTC.

This sequence joins TRBV5-4 and TRBJ2-6; D is undetermined. V lost 0 bases and J lost 1, with 5 bases in between. The CDR3 is 15 residues long. Germline assignment: CDR1 SGHNT and CDR2 YYREEE (reference sequence). CDR3 residues: CASSLGGSGANVLTF. CDR3 nucleotide sequence: TGTGCCAGCAGCTTGGGAGGATCTGGGGCCAACGTCCTGACTTTC.

A single count supports this clone. V usage is TRBV6-5 and J usage is TRBJ2-1; D call uncertain. The germline V and J ends were trimmed by 8 bases and 3 bases, with 14 bases remaining between them. Germline V gene data show CDR1 as MNHEY and CDR2 as SVGAGI. The CDR3 totals 14 residues. CDR3 in DNA: TGTGCCAGCCTGACCCCCCGAGGCTACAATGAGCAGTTCTTC. Amino acid sequence: CASLTPRGYNEQFF.

This chain joins TRBV19 and TRBJ2-2; a weak D match, TRBD1 (6 bases). V shed 2 bases and J shed 2 bases, with 9 bases lying between them. This CDR3 comprises 15 residues. In germline, CDR1 is LNHDA, CDR2 SQIVND (reference sequence). CDR3 amino acids: CASSILDRNTGELFF. CDR3 nucleotide sequence: TGTGCCAGTAGTATATTGGACAGAAACACCGGGGAGCTGTTTTTT.

This clone was observed a single time. The V call is TRBV2, the J call TRBJ2-5, with D possibly matching TRBD2 (6 bases). This CDR3 region has 15 residues. Germline V gene sequence: CDR1 SNHLY, CDR2 FYNNEI. V shed 6 bases and J shed 2 bases, with 16 bases lying between them. The CDR3 protein is CASRRDVASQETQYF. The CDR3 DNA is TGTGCCAGCAGGCGGGACGTAGCATCACAAGAGACCCAGTACTTC.

The J gene is TRBJ2-4, the V gene TRBV11-3, with 8 positions matching TRBD2. Trimming took 5 bases from V and 7 from J; bases not matched to a gene: 7. Germline assignment: CDR1 SGHNT and CDR2 YENEEA. This CDR3 comprises 14 residues. CDR3 bases: TGTGCCAGCAGCCATTTACTAGCGGCGAACATTCAGTACTTC. It specifies CASSHLLAANIQYF.

This clone has only one observation. The gene calls are TRBV5-4 and TRBJ1-1; 12 positions match TRBD1. Trimming at V came to 4 bases and at J to 6 bases, leaving 16 bases not matched to a gene. The germline V gene has CDR1 SGHNT and CDR2 YYREEE (reference sequence). The CDR3 contains 18 residues. The CDR3 coding sequence is TGTGCCAGCAGCCTCGCCCCCGGGACAGGGGGCAGAGGGTCTGAAGCTTTCTTT. It yields the protein CASSLAPGTGGRGSEAFF.

The sample holds many counts of this clone. The conserved phenylalanine or tryptophan normally closing the CDR3 is absent here, so this likely arose from a read error. It is unclear where the CDR3 begins or ends on the DNA, so no DNA is shown, and the CDR3 is as TCRdb lists it. The chain employs TRBV6-5 and TRBJ1-1; the table's D call, TRBD1, has no DNA check behind it. Germline values: CDR1 MNHEY, CDR2 SVGAGI. The CDR3 region is 8 residues in length, termini included. CDR3 region: CASSRVQK.

This clone was counted a single time. V gene TRBV7-3 combines with J gene TRBJ2-7; 9 positions match TRBD1. CDR3 length: 15 amino acids. The ends lost 3 bases at V and 1 base at J; junction bases unmatched: 4. Per germline, CDR1 SGHTA and CDR2 FQGTGA. As DNA, the CDR3 is TGTGCCAGCAGCTTGGGACAGGGTTTGTCCTACGAGCAGTACTTC. Its protein product is CASSLGQGLSYEQYF.

This clone has just a few counts. The V gene is TRBV5-1, the J gene TRBJ2-7; tentatively, D is TRBD2 (5 bases). This CDR3 has 16 residues. Germline CDR1 SGHRS, CDR2 YFSETQ. Trimming took 4 bases from V and 2 from J, leaving 19 bases between them. CDR3 bases: TGCGCCAGCAGCGAGGGCCCCCGGGGTCCCACCTACGAGCAGTACTTC. Translation: CASSEGPRGPTYEQYF.

This clone was counted a single time. The rearrangement links TRBV9 to TRBJ2-3; perhaps TRBD2 as D (6 bases). With 3 bases removed from V and 5 bases from J, the gap between germline ends came to 25 bases. CDR1 is SGDLS and CDR2 is YYNGEE in the germline V gene. The CDR3 extends over 18 amino acids. CDR3 in amino acids: CASSGEPPGTQTGDTQYF. As DNA, the CDR3 is TGTGCCAGCAGCGGGGAGCCCCCCGGGACTCAAACAGGAGATACGCAGTATTTT.

This clone showed up just a few times. The chain joins TRBV4-1 to TRBJ2-2; TRBD2 agrees at 12 bases. From germline, CDR1 is MGHRA and CDR2 YSYEKL. The CDR3 totals 15 residues. Trimming removed 6 bases from V and 6 bases from J; junction bases left unmatched: 5. For the CDR3, the DNA is TGCGCCAGCAGGCTAGCGGGAGGGCCGCCCGGGGAGCTGTTTTTT. Translating it yields CASRLAGGPPGELFF.